This TCR beta chain comes out of a study of OX40 agonist ivuxolimab in advanced cancers. Study as a whole: Treatment of patients was with ivuxolimab, an agonistic anti-OX40 (CD134) antibody. A mean age of roughly 60 years, range about 20 to 90, was recorded, and approximately 80% were male. Prior anti-PD-1, anti-PD-L1 or anti-CTLA-4 therapy did not bar entry, and more than 35% had some.

The study's findings and limits: The study found among the lowest clonal expansion in partial responders at 0.1-3.0 mg/kg.

Points on this clone: Its antigen is currently unknown.

The CDR3 sequence is 15 residues long. The germline V gene has CDR1 SGHNT and CDR2 YENEEA. Trimming cost V 4 bases and J 5 bases, with 14 bases left between them. Some clones are missing from TCRdb's copy, which holds only in-frame ones; the method was immunoSEQ multiplex PCR. The top ten hold over 2% of the sample, which has tens of thousands of clones, around 87% seen once. V gene TRBV11-3 combines with J gene TRBJ2-2, with D possibly being TRBD1 (6 bases). Sequencing used CD4+ or CD8+ T cells sorted from blood, obtained in a trial of the OX40 agonist ivuxolimab. This receptor was taken from an adult with an advanced solid tumor such as melanoma, head and neck, liver or kidney cancer. The CDR3 DNA reads TGTGCCAGCAGCTCACAGGGAAGCAGGACCGGGGAGCTGTTTTTT. It is translated as CASSSQGSRTGELFF.